The clone carrying this T cell receptor beta chain came up a few times. Its cognate antigen is unknown. The record originates from a study of T cell clonotyping in hematopoietic cell transplantation. Study observations and caveats: At the given depth, recipient repertoires were over 95% de novo clonotypes. Pathologically expanded recipient clonotypes increased progressively from day 30 to day 180 as diversity fell.

Samples: about 28 days before transplant, then days 30, 100 and 180 after. Trimming removed 4 bases from V and 3 bases from J, with 10 bases in between. The germline gives CDR1 MGHDK, CDR2 SYGVNS. The CDR3 length is 14 residues. Here immunoSEQ multiplex PCR was the method, and the copy in TCRdb shows in-frame clones only, minus some. The data contain some 16,000 clones, around 55% of them singletons. Sample: PBMCs, taken 30 days after allogeneic stem cell transplant. This clonotype was sampled from a male patient between 45 and 59 years old who had an allogeneic stem cell transplant from an unrelated donor, so T cells may come from the graft donor. Some clones in this sample may be carry-over from other donors' samples. J is TRBJ1-5 and V is TRBV25-1; D remains ambiguous. Written as DNA, the CDR3 is TGTGCCAGCAGTGTCCGGCTGATCAATCAGCCCCAGCATTTT. It yields the protein CASSVRLINQPQHF.